Below, 13 T cell receptor beta chains from the same sample are listed, as sequenced in a study of OX40 agonist ivuxolimab in advanced cancers. This table comes from immunoSEQ multiplex PCR, and its TCRdb copy is limited to in-frame clones, with some not included. Among about 76,000 clones listed, about 88% were seen once. The specimen was CD4+ or CD8+ T cells sorted from blood, collected in a trial of the OX40 agonist ivuxolimab. All receptors come from an adult with an advanced solid tumor such as melanoma, head and neck, liver or kidney cancer.

This clone showed up just once. The chain couples TRBV28 to TRBJ2-7; no reliable D call. The CDR3 sequence is 14 residues long. Germline CDR1 MDHEN, CDR2 SYDVKM. V was shortened by 2 bases and J by 0 bases, with 8 bases between the two germline ends. The CDR3 loop reads CASSLGVPSYEQYF. The CDR3 region has the DNA TGTGCCAGCAGTTTAGGGGTACCCTCCTACGAGCAGTACTTC.

This rearrangement joins TRBV6-6 to TRBJ1-5; D possibly corresponds to TRBD1 (5 bases). CDR3 length: 15 residues. The V end was cut by 6 bases, the J end by 2 bases, with 14 bases between. Germline values: CDR1 MNHNY, CDR2 SVGAGI (reference sequence). In DNA, the CDR3 is TGTGCCAGCAGGGAAGGGGAAGGAGGCAATCAGCCCCAGCATTTT. It codes for CASREGEGGNQPQHF.

The chain joins TRBV9 to TRBJ1-1; no firm D call. V was cut by 0 bases and J by 0 bases, with 9 bases left in between. The CDR3 spans 15 residues. CDR1 and CDR2 from the germline V gene are SGDLS and YYNGEE. The chain's CDR3 is CASSVGNSLNTEAFF. DNA for the CDR3: TGTGCCAGCAGCGTAGGAAACAGCCTGAACACTGAAGCTTTCTTT.

The chain is built from TRBV7-9 and TRBJ1-1; TRBD1 is a possible D gene (5 bases). The germline CDR1 and CDR2 sequences are SEHNR and FQNEAQ (reference sequence). Trimming took 4 bases from V and 5 from J, leaving 11 bases between them. There are 13 residues in the CDR3. CDR3 nucleotide sequence: TGTGCCAGCAGCTCAAGGGGTTGGACTGAAGCTTTCTTT. Encoded protein: CASSSRGWTEAFF.

The chain is built from TRBV4-3 and TRBJ1-4, with D unclear. CDR1 is LGHNA and CDR2 is YSLEER in the germline V gene. The CDR3 spans 15 residues. The V gene lost 4 bases and the J gene lost 5 bases, with 14 bases spanning the gap. The CDR3 sequence: CASSLHLLKNEKLFF. The CDR3 nucleotides read TGCGCCAGCAGCCTCCACCTCTTGAAAAATGAAAAACTGTTTTTT.

V gene TRBV27 combines with J gene TRBJ2-3; 9 nucleotides align to TRBD2. Germline V gives CDR1 MNHEY, CDR2 SMNVEV (reference sequence). Trimming cost V 3 bases and J 8 bases; bases outside gene matches: 9. This CDR3 comprises 15 residues. The CDR3 nucleotides are TGTGCCAGCAGTTTGACTAGCGGCGCCCAGGGTACGCAGTATTTT. It translates to CASSLTSGAQGTQYF.

The V and J genes are TRBV5-1 and TRBJ2-2, with unresolved D. The CDR3 covers 16 residues. Germline V CDR1 and CDR2: SGHRS, YFSETQ. Trimming shortened V by 0 bases and J by 5 bases, and 14 bases separated the two germline ends. Here the CDR3 DNA reads TGCGCCAGCAGCTTGGCCCAGGCCTTACTTACCGGGGAGCTGTTTTTT. Translation gives CASSLAQALLTGELFF.

DNA for the CDR3: TGTGCCAGTAGACCGGGACAGGGGTCGAATTCACCCCTCCACTTT. Translated: CASRPGQGSNSPLHF. The chain recombines TRBV19 with TRBJ1-6; 10 nucleotides agree with TRBD1. The trim removed 6 bases at V and 7 bases at J, leaving 6 bases unmatched. Germline assignment: CDR1 LNHDA and CDR2 SQIVND (reference sequence). The CDR3 extends over 15 amino acids.

This sequence joins TRBV28 and TRBJ1-2, with D possibly being TRBD1 (6 bases). With 5 bases removed from V and 6 bases from J, the gap between germline ends came to 19 bases. The germline V gene encodes CDR1 MDHEN and CDR2 SYDVKM. The CDR3 is 15 amino acids. The CDR3 region has the DNA TGTGCCAGCAGTCCCATACAGATCGGGGGGCATGGCTACACCTTC. It is translated as CASSPIQIGGHGYTF.

This clone has a handful of counts. V and J are TRBV29-1 and TRBJ1-1, with a weak D call TRBD1 (6 bases). This CDR3 spans 12 amino acids. Germline lookup yields CDR1 SQVTM and CDR2 ANQGSEA. Deletions cut 7 bases from V and 3 bases from J, with 12 bases between. CDR3 amino acids: CSAVRGDTEAFF. CDR3 in DNA: TGCAGCGCTGTTAGGGGGGACACTGAAGCTTTCTTT.

The rearrangement links TRBV5-1 to TRBJ2-7; 7 nucleotides align to TRBD2. V shed 2 bases, J shed 5 bases, and the junction held 4 bases outside the gene matches. Germline CDR1 and CDR2: SGHRS and YFSETQ. This CDR3 has 13 amino acids. The CDR3 sequence: CASSFSGRDEQYV. CDR3 DNA sequence: TGCGCCAGCAGCTTCTCAGGGAGGGACGAGCAGTACGTC.

V and J are TRBV30 and TRBJ2-1; possibly TRBD2 for D (6 bases). The CDR3 is made up of 15 amino acids. The V gene lost 5 bases and the J gene lost 4 bases, with 18 bases spanning the gap. The germline V gene encodes CDR1 GTSNPN and CDR2 SVGIG (reference sequence). The CDR3 reads CAWRTEGLGYNEQFF. The CDR3 bases are TGTGCCTGGCGAACGGAGGGCTTAGGGTACAATGAGCAGTTCTTC.

The chain links TRBV19 to TRBJ1-5; weak D call: TRBD1 (5 bases). The CDR3 length is 16 residues. The germline V gene encodes CDR1 LNHDA and CDR2 SQIVND (reference sequence). The V end lost 6 bases, the J end lost 4 bases, and 19 bases lay between the germline ends. CDR3 nucleotide sequence: TGTGCCAGTAGCCTGCGCGGGGGGTTGAGTAATCAGCCCCAGCATTTT. Translation gives CASSLRGGLSNQPQHF. The full variable domain, in which reference TRBV19 and TRBJ1-5 provide the parts outside the CDR3, is DGGITQSPKYLFRKEGQNVTLSCEQNLNHDAMYWYRQDPGQGLRLIYYSQIVNDFQKGDIAEGYSVSREKKESFPLTVTSAQKNPTAFYLCASSLRGGLSNQPQHFGDGTRLSIL.